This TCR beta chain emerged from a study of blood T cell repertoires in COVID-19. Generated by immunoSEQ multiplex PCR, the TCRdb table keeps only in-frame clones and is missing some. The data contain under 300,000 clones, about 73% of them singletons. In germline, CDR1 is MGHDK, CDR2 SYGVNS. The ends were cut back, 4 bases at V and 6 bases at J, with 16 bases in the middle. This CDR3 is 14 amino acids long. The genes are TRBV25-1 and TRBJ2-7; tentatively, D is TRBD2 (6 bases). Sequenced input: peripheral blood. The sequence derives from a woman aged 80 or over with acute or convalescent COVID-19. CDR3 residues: CASSGSGGEREQYF. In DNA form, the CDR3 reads TGTGCCAGCAGTGGGAGCGGAGGGGAGCGCGAGCAGTACTTC.